Presented here are 9 T cell receptor beta chains from one specimen sequenced in a study of cytomegalovirus exposure and HLA in healthy donors. PCR primers comprised 60 Vbeta and 13 Jbeta primers. Sequencing used immunoSEQ multiplex PCR; TCRdb keeps in-frame clones, though not all of them. The table includes under 130,000 clones, approximately 66% detected once. Source material: PBMCs. The origin of the receptors is a woman between 50 and 59 years old in good health and CMV-seronegative.

The chain has TRBV12-5 and TRBJ2-2; perhaps TRBD2 as D (6 bases). The V and J ends lost 5 bases and 7 bases respectively, with 11 bases between them. CDR3 length equals 13 residues. Germline V gene data show CDR1 as LGHNT and CDR2 as FRNRAP. For the CDR3, the DNA is TGTGCTAGTGGTCCCCTGGAGGGCGGGGAGCTGTTTTTT. This encodes CASGPLEGGELFF.

The V call is TRBV10-3, the J call TRBJ1-5; D is possibly TRBD1 (6 bases). The CDR3 length is 13 residues. V was clipped by 11 bases and J by 9 bases, with 20 bases between them. Germline V gene sequence: CDR1 ENHRY, CDR2 SYGVKD. CDR3 in DNA: TGTGCCCCGAAGGGGGGGACCTTGATGCCCCAGCATTTT. This encodes CAPKGGTLMPQHF.

The V and J genes are TRBV4-1 and TRBJ1-2; 7 positions match TRBD1. The junction had 4 bases not matched to a gene; V was cut back by 4 bases and J by 5 bases. The CDR3 is 13 amino acids. CDR1 MGHRA and CDR2 YSYEKL come from the germline V gene. In DNA form, the CDR3 reads TGCGCCAGCAGCCCTGGGACAGAGTATGGCTACACCTTC. It codes for CASSPGTEYGYTF.

The chain couples TRBV10-3 to TRBJ2-7; D gene ambiguous. CDR1 is ENHRY, CDR2 SYGVKD, per germline. With 11 bases removed from V and 0 bases from J, the gap between germline ends came to 17 bases. The CDR3 length is 14 residues. CDR3 sequence (DNA): TGTGCCCCTCATTCAGGTTATAGCTCCTACGAGCAGTACTTC. Translating gives CAPHSGYSSYEQYF.

This clone was detected only a few times. The V gene is TRBV7-2, the J gene TRBJ2-1; 9 nucleotides line up with TRBD1. Germline V gene lookup returns CDR1 SGHTA and CDR2 FQGNSA. The CDR3 has 16 amino acids. Trimming at V came to 4 bases and at J to 0 bases, leaving 4 bases not matched to a gene. The CDR3: CASSYRTGDSYNEQFF. Written as DNA, the CDR3 is TGTGCCAGCAGCTATAGGACAGGGGACTCCTACAATGAGCAGTTCTTC.

V gene TRBV5-4 combines with J gene TRBJ2-5; D unclear. The V end lost 0 bases, the J end lost 2 bases, and 5 bases lay between the germline ends. The CDR3 runs 13 residues. Germline lookup yields CDR1 SGHNT and CDR2 YYREEE (reference sequence). CDR3 in DNA: TGTGCCAGCAGCTTGGGACTTCAAGAGACCCAGTACTTC. Amino acid sequence: CASSLGLQETQYF.

This clone has more than one count but fewer than ten. This chain connects TRBV5-1 to TRBJ2-7; a possible D gene is TRBD1 (6 bases). The V gene lost 1 base and the J gene lost 4 bases, with 12 bases spanning the gap. Germline CDR1 and CDR2: SGHRS and YFSETQ. This CDR3 has 14 amino acids. The CDR3 loop is CASSLSGDQYEQYF. DNA of the CDR3: TGCGCCAGCAGCTTGTCAGGGGACCAGTACGAGCAGTACTTC.

In this sample, this clone turned up a few times. This CDR3 is CASRQGSDEQYF. In DNA, the CDR3 is TGCGCCAGCCGACAGGGGAGCGACGAGCAGTACTTC. The V gene is TRBV5-1, the J gene TRBJ2-7; 8 bases match TRBD1. With 7 bases clipped from V and 5 bases from J, the junction kept 5 bases outside the gene matches. Germline V gives CDR1 SGHRS, CDR2 YFSETQ. The CDR3 extends over 12 amino acids.

J is TRBJ2-5 and V is TRBV7-2, with 10 bases identical to TRBD2. Losses at the gene ends were 5 bases for V and 2 bases for J; bases not matched to a gene: 5. The CDR3 has 15 residues. CDR1 is SGHTA and CDR2 is FQGNSA in the germline V gene. CDR3 sequence: CASSLRTSGQETQYF. The CDR3 coding sequence is TGTGCCAGCAGCCTTCGGACTAGCGGTCAAGAGACCCAGTACTTC.